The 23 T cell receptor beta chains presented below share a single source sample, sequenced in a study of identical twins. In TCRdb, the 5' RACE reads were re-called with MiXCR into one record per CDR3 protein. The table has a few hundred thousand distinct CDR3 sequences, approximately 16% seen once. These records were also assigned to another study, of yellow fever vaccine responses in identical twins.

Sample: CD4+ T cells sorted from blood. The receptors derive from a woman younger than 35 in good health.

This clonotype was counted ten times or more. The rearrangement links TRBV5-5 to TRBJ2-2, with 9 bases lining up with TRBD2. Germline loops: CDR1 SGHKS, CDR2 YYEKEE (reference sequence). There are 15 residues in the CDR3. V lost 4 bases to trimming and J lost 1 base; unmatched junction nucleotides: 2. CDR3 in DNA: TGTGCCAGCAGCCAGACTAGCGGGAACACCGGGGAGCTGTTTTTT. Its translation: CASSQTSGNTGELFF.

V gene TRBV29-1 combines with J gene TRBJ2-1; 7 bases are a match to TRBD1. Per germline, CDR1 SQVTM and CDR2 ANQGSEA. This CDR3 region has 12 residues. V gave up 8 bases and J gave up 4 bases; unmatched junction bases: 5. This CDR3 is CSFNRGYNEQFF. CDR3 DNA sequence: TGCAGCTTCAACAGGGGTTACAATGAGCAGTTCTTC.

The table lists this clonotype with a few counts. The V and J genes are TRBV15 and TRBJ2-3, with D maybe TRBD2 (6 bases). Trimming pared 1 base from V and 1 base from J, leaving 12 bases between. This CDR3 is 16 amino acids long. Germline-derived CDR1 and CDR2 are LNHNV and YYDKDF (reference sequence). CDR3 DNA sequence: TGTGCCACCAGCAGAGGGGGAGGCCCCGGCACAGATACGCAGTATTTT. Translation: CATSRGGGPGTDTQYF.

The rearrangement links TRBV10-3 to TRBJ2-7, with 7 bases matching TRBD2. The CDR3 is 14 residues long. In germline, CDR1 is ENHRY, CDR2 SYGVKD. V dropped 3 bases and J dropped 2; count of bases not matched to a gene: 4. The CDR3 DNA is TGTGCCATCAGTGACCCTAGCGGTACCTACGAGCAGTACTTC. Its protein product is CAISDPSGTYEQYF.

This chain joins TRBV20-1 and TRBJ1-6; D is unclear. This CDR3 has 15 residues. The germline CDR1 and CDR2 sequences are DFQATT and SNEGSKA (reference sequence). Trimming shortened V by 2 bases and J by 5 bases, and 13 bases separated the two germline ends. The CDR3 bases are TGCAGTGCTAGAAGCCGGAGCGGAGATAATTCACCCCTCCACTTT. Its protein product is CSARSRSGDNSPLHF.

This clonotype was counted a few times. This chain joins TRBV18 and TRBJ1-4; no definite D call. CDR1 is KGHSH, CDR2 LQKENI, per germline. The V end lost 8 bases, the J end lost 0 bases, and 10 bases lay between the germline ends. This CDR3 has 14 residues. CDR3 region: CASQPGATNEKLFF. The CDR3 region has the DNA TGTGCCAGCCAACCGGGCGCAACTAATGAAAAACTGTTTTTT.

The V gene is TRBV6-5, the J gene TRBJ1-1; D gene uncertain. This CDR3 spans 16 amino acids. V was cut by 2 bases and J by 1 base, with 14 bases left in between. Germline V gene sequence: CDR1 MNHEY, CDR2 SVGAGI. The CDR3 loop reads CASSYPRRQANTEAFF. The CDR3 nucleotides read TGTGCCAGCAGTTACCCTAGACGTCAGGCGAACACTGAAGCTTTCTTT.

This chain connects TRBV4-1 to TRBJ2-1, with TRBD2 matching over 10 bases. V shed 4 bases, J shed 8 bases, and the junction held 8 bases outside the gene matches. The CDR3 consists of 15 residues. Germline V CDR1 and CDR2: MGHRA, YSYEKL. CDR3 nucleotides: TGCGCCAGCAGCCCTCTAGCGGGAGTGAGGGATGAGCAGTTCTTC. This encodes CASSPLAGVRDEQFF.

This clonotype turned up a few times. The CDR3 sequence: CASSQDRTFF. CDR3 bases: TGTGCCAGCAGCCAAGATCGAACTTTCTTT. V usage is TRBV3-1 and J usage is TRBJ1-1; no clear D. Between the trimmed V and J ends, which lost 0 bases and 12 bases, there was a span of 5 bases. CDR1 and CDR2 from the germline V gene are LGHDT and YNNKEL (reference sequence). The CDR3 contains 10 residues.

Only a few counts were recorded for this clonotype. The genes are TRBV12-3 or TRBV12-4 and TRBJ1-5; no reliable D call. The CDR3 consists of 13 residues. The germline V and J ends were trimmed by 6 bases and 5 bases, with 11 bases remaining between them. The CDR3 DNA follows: TGTGCCAGCAGAATTGGGTTTGATCAGCCCCAGCATTTT. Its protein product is CASRIGFDQPQHF.

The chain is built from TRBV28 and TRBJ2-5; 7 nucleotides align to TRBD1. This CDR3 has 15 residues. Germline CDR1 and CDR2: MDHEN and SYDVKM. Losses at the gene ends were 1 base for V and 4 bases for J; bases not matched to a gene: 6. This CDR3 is CASSLSGAGGETQYF. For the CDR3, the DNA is TGTGCCAGCAGTTTATCCGGGGCAGGGGGAGAGACCCAGTACTTC.

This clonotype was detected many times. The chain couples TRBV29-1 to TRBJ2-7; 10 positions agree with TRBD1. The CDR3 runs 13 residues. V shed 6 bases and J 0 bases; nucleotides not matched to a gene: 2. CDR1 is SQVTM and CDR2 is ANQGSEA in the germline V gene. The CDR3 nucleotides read TGCAGCGTCGGGACAGGGGTCTCCTACGAGCAGTACTTC. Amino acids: CSVGTGVSYEQYF.

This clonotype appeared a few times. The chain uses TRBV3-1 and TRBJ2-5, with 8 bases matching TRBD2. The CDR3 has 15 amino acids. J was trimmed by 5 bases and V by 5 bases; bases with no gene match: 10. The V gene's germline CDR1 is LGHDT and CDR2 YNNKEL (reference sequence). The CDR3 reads CASSGSGRRWETQYF. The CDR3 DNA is TGTGCCAGCAGCGGAAGCGGGAGACGTTGGGAGACCCAGTACTTC.

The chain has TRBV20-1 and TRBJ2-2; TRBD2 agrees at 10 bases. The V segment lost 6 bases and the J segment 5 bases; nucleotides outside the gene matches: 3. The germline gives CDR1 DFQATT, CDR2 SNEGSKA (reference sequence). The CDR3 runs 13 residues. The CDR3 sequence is CSAGTSVTGELFF. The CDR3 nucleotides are TGCAGTGCCGGGACTAGCGTTACCGGGGAGCTGTTTTTT.

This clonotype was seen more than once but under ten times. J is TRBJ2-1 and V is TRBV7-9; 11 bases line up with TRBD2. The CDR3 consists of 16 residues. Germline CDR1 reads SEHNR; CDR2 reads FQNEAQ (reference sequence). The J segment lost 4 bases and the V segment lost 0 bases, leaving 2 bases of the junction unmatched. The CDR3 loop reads CASSLAGLAAYNEQFF. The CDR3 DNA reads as TGTGCCAGCAGCTTAGCGGGACTAGCGGCATACAATGAGCAGTTCTTC.

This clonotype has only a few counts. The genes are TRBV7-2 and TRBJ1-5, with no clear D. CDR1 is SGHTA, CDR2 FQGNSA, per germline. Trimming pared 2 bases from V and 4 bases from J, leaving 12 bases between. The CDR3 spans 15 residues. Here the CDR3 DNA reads TGTGCCAGCAGCTTAACGGCGGGTGGGAATCAGCCCCAGCATTTT. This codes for CASSLTAGGNQPQHF.

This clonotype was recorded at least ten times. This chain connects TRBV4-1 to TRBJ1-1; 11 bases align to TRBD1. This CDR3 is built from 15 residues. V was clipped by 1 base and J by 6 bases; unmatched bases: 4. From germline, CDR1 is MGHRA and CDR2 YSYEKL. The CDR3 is CASSQVGTGGAEAFF. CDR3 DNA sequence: TGCGCCAGCAGCCAAGTGGGGACAGGGGGTGCTGAAGCTTTCTTT.

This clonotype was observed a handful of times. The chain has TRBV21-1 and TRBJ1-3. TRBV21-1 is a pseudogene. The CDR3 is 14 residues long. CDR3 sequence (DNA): TGTGCCAGCAGCAATACACCCTCTGGAAACACCATATATTTT. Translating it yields CASSNTPSGNTIYF.

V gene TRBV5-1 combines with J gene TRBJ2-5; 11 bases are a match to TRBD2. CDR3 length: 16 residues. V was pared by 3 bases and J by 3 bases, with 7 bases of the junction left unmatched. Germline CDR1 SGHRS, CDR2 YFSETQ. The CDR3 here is CASSWRGLAEEETQYF. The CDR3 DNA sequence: TGCGCCAGCAGCTGGAGGGGACTAGCGGAAGAAGAGACCCAGTACTTC.

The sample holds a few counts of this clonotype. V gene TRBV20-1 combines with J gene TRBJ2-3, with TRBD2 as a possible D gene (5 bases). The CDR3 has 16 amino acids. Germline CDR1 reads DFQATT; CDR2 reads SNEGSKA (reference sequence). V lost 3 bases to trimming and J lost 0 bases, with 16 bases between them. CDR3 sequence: CSARFAGRTSTDTQYF. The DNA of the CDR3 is TGCAGTGCTAGGTTCGCCGGGCGGACTAGCACAGATACGCAGTATTTT.

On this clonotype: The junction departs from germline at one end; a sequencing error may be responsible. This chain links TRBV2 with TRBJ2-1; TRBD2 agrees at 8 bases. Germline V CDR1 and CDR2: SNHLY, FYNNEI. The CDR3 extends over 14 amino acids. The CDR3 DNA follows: TGTGCCAGCAGGGAAGCGGGAGCGCCCAATGAGCAGTTCTTC. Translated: CASREAGAPNEQFF.

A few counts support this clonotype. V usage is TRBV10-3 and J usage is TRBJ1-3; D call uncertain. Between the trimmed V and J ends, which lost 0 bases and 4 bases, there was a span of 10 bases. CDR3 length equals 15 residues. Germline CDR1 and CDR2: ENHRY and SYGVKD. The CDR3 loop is CAISESSFGGNTIYF. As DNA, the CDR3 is TGTGCCATCAGTGAGTCTTCCTTCGGGGGAAACACCATATATTTT.

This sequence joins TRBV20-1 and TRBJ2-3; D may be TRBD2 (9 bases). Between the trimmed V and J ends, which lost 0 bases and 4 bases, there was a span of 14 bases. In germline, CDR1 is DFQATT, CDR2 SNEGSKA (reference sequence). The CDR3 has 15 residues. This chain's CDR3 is CSARDLAGQADTQYF. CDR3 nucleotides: TGCAGTGCTAGAGATCTAGCGGGACAGGCAGATACGCAGTATTTT.